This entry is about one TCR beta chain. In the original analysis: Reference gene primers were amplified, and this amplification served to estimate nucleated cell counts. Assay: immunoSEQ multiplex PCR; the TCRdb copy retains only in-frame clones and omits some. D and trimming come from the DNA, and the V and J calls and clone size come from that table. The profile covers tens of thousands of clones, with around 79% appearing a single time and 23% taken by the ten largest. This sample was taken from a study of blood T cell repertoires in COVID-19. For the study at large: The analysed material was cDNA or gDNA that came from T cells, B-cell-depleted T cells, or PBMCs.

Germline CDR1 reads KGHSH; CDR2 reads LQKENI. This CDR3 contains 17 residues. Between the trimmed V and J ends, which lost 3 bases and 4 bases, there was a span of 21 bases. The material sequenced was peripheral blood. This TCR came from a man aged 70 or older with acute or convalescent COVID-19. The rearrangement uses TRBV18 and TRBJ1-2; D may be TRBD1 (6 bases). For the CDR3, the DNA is TGTGCCAGCTCACCTACGGATGGCGGGAGGGGGATCTATGGCTACACCTTC. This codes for CASSPTDGGRGIYGYTF.